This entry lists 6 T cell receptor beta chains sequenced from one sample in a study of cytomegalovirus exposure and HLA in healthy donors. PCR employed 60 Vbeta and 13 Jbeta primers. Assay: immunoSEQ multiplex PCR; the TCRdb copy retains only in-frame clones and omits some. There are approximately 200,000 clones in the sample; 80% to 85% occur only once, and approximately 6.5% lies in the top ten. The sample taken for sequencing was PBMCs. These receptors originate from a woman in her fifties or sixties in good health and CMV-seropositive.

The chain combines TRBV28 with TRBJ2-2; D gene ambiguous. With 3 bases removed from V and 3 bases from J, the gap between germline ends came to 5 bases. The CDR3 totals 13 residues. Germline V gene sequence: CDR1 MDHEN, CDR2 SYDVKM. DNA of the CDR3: TGTGCCAGCAGTTTTGGGCACACCGGGGAGCTGTTTTTT. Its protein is CASSFGHTGELFF.

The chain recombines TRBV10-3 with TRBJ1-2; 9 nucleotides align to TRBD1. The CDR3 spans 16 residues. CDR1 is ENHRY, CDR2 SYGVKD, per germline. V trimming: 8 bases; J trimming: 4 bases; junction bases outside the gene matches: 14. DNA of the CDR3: TGTGCCATCCAAGCGACAGGGGGAGATACTGGCTATGGCTACACCTTC. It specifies CAIQATGGDTGYGYTF.

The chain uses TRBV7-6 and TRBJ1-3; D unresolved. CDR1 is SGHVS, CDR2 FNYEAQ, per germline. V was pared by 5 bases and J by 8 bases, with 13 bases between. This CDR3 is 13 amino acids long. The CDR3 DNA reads TGTGCCAGCAGCGTGCGCCGCGGGGACACCATATATTTT. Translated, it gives CASSVRRGDTIYF.

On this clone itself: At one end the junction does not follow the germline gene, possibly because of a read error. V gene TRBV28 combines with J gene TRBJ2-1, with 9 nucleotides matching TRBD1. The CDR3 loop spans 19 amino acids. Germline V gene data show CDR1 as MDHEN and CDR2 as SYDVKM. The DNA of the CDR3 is TGTGCCGGCAGTTTAGCTGAACCCTTCCGGGACAGGGCCTACAATGAGCAGTTCTTC. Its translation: CAGSLAEPFRDRAYNEQFF.

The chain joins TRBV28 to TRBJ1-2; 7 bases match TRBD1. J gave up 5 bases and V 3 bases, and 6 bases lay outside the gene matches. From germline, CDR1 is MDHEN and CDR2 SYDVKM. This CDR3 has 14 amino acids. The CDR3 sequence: CASSFPDRNYGYTF. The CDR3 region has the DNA TGTGCCAGCAGTTTCCCGGACAGGAATTATGGCTACACCTTC.

The CDR3 reads CASKVGNGRNEQFF. The CDR3 DNA reads TGTGCCAGCAAGGTCGGTAACGGGAGGAATGAGCAGTTCTTC. The chain links TRBV21-1 to TRBJ2-1; TRBD2 was called by the table and not checked on the DNA. TRBV21-1 is assigned pseudogene status. The CDR3 covers 14 residues.